The clone carrying this TCR beta chain was counted between two and nine times. The sample comes from a study of T-cell reconstitution after alpha-beta-depleted transplantation in children. Unique molecular identifiers were incorporated during preparation of the TCRbeta library. MiXCR was run by TCRdb on the PCR reads, yielding one entry per CDR3 protein. The sample has 400,000 to 500,000 distinct CDR3 sequences; roughly a tenth are singletons. This TCR was recovered from a human donor who donated a stem cell graft to a child with acute myeloid leukemia. The sample here was PBMCs from the stem cell graft donor, taken from the stem cell graft.

The CDR3: CASSGDRGENTGELFF. CDR3 nucleotide sequence: TGTGCCAGCAGTGGAGACAGGGGAGAGAACACCGGGGAGCTGTTTTTT. The genes are TRBV12-3 or TRBV12-4 and TRBJ2-2; 8 nucleotides agree with TRBD1. V lost 5 bases, J lost 1 base, and 6 bases stayed unmatched. This CDR3 spans 16 amino acids.